This entry is about one T cell receptor beta chain. Antigen: not known. With 60 Vbeta and 13 Jbeta primers, the PCR was carried out. TCRdb's copy holds only in-frame clones and misses some; the assay was immunoSEQ multiplex PCR. The top ten clones hold about 0.3% of a sample with roughly 250,000 clones, 80% of them seen once. Germline V gene sequence: CDR1 SGDLS, CDR2 YYNGEE. Trimming cost V 3 bases and J 2 bases, with 12 bases left between them. The CDR3 is 14 residues long. This sample stems from a study of cytomegalovirus exposure and HLA in healthy donors. On the study more broadly: There were about 86 million unique TCRs (from HLA-typed donors) in an early data release. Study-wide results and caveats: Rarity held for most TCR sequences, but there were some public TCRs that occurred in many donors. The authors confirmed in vitro that a few CMV-associated chains were specific for CMV antigens. It was taken for granted in presence/absence analyses that sequencing depth across donors was roughly uniform.

Source material: PBMCs. The J gene is TRBJ2-7, the V gene TRBV9; perhaps TRBD1 as D (5 bases). This TCR came from a girl between 2 and 10 years old in good health and CMV-seronegative. The CDR3: CASSANTGTYEQYF. The CDR3 DNA reads as TGTGCCAGCAGCGCCAATACAGGTACCTACGAGCAGTACTTC. The full variable domain, its missing parts supplied by reference TRBV9 and TRBJ2-7, is DSGVTQTPKHLITATGQRVTLRCSPRSGDLSVYWYQQSLDQGLQFLIQYYNGEERAKGNILERFSAQQFPDLHSELNLSSLELGDSALYFCASSANTGTYEQYFGPGTRLTVT.